This TCR beta chain emerged from a study of technical replicates of blood from a few donors. The CDR3 runs 15 residues. Germline loops: CDR1 LNHDA, CDR2 SQIVND (reference sequence). Assay used: immunoSEQ multiplex PCR; TCRdb lists only in-frame clones, some missing. Of under 90,000 clones in the sample, roughly 94% were seen once. This clone came up once. A junction end diverges from the germline sequence, so it may reflect a read error. Material for sequencing was T cells isolated from PBMCs. The source of this sequence is a human donor in good health. This chain links TRBV19 with TRBJ1-6; maybe TRBD1 (6 bases). The CDR3 spells CASSITGLGNSSLHF. The CDR3 DNA reads as TGTGCCAGTAGTATAACAGGGCTGGGTAATTCATCCCTCCACTTT.